This passage covers 13 T cell receptor beta chains from one sample sequenced in a study of blood T cells in healthy people across ages. A sample-barcoded 5' primer and a J-beta primer mix were used in a second PCR of about 6 to 11 cycles. From the 5' RACE reads, TCRdb called clonotypes with MiXCR, one entry per CDR3 protein. The sample consists of roughly 930,000 distinct CDR3 sequences, about 48% of them appearing once. The specimen was blood. Receptors originate from a man aged 30 to 45 in good health.

The chain carries TRBV12-3 or TRBV12-4 and TRBJ1-2; 9 bases agree with TRBD1. After removal of 4 bases from V and 4 bases from J, the junction contained 7 bases not matched to a gene. The CDR3 has 15 residues. The CDR3 nucleotides read TGTGCCAGCAGTTCCCCCGACAGGGGGGCCTATGGCTACACCTTC. This codes for CASSSPDRGAYGYTF.

The J gene is TRBJ2-1, the V gene TRBV29-1, with TRBD2 identical over 8 bases. This CDR3 contains 15 residues. Germline V gene sequence: CDR1 SQVTM, CDR2 ANQGSEA. V shed 6 bases and J 8 bases; nucleotides not matched to a gene: 15. The CDR3 reads CSVAGLVGEVDEQFF. CDR3 DNA sequence: TGCAGCGTAGCGGGACTAGTGGGAGAGGTCGATGAGCAGTTCTTC.

This rearrangement joins TRBV15 to TRBJ2-7; D is perhaps TRBD1 (6 bases). The DNA end lines up better with TRBJ2-5; the J call may be wrong. The CDR3 loop spans 14 amino acids. Germline CDR1 LNHNV, CDR2 YYDKDF (reference sequence). The DNA for the CDR3 is TGTGCCACCAGCACCCACAGGGAACGAGAGACCCAGTACTTC. Its translation: CATSTHRERETQYF.

The chain joins TRBV20-1 to TRBJ1-5; D call uncertain. The germline V gene has CDR1 DFQATT and CDR2 SNEGSKA (reference sequence). The CDR3 runs 14 residues. V gave up 7 bases and J gave up 2 bases, with 15 bases separating them. In DNA form, the CDR3 reads TGCAGTGGGGCCATAGACACGGGCAATCAGCCCCAGCATTTT. Translating it yields CSGAIDTGNQPQHF.

The chain has TRBV5-6 and TRBJ1-1, with 8 bases fitting TRBD1. The CDR3 consists of 14 residues. Germline CDR1 reads SGHDT; CDR2 reads YYEEEE. V lost 4 bases, J lost 7 bases, and 9 bases stayed unmatched. The CDR3 here is CASSAVRDRHEAFF. CDR3 sequence (DNA): TGTGCCAGCAGCGCCGTGAGGGACAGGCATGAAGCTTTCTTT.

This clonotype was picked up a small number of times. The J gene is TRBJ1-2, the V gene TRBV14, with no clear D. Germline lookup yields CDR1 SGHDN and CDR2 FVKESK. V shed 4 bases and J shed 6 bases, with 9 bases lying between them. The CDR3 has 12 residues. The DNA of the CDR3 is TGTGCCAGCAGCCCTAGTGGACATGGCTACACCTTC. Translating gives CASSPSGHGYTF.

This clonotype was observed a few times. The V call is TRBV11-2, the J call TRBJ2-7; D is uncertain. The CDR3 consists of 15 residues. The ends were cut back, 2 bases at V and 3 bases at J, with 14 bases in the middle. Looked up from germline, CDR1 is SGHAT and CDR2 is FQNNGV. The CDR3, as DNA: TGTGCCAGCAGCTTATCTGACACCCTTTTCTACGAGCAGTACTTC. Residues: CASSLSDTLFYEQYF.

The chain is built from TRBV10-3 and TRBJ2-3; 8 positions agree with TRBD2. The germline gives CDR1 ENHRY, CDR2 SYGVKD. The length of the CDR3 is 16 residues. Unmatched junction bases numbered 10, after V lost 6 bases and J lost 2 bases. In DNA form, the CDR3 reads TGTGCCATCAGCCAGCTTTGGCGGGGGGTCACAGATACGCAGTATTTT. Translated, it gives CAISQLWRGVTDTQYF.

This sequence joins TRBV28 and TRBJ1-1; D uncertain. Trimming left V 3 bases short and J 1 base short, with 9 bases between. The length of the CDR3 is 14 residues. Germline V CDR1 and CDR2: MDHEN, SYDVKM. CDR3 nucleotide sequence: TGTGCCAGCAGTTTCCCGAGCAAGAACACTGAAGCTTTCTTT. This encodes CASSFPSKNTEAFF.

The chain uses TRBV3-1 and TRBJ2-3; 8 nucleotides align to TRBD2. This CDR3 is built from 16 residues. Looked up from germline, CDR1 is LGHDT and CDR2 is YNNKEL (reference sequence). J gave up 0 bases and V 5 bases, and 7 bases lay outside the gene matches. In nucleotides, the CDR3 is TGTGCCAGCAGCGAGAGCGGGGGCCACAGCACAGATACGCAGTATTTT. This translates into CASSESGGHSTDTQYF.

This clonotype was seen more than once but under ten times. The chain employs TRBV12-3 or TRBV12-4 and TRBJ1-5; D is undetermined. The CDR3 covers 13 residues. The ends were cut back, 5 bases at V and 12 bases at J, with 17 bases in the middle. The CDR3: CASSTQVESNQHF. As DNA, the CDR3 is TGTGCCAGCAGTACTCAAGTTGAGTCTAACCAGCATTTT.

The chain has TRBV28 and TRBJ2-1; 9 nucleotides line up with TRBD2. Germline loops: CDR1 MDHEN, CDR2 SYDVKM. The V gene end was trimmed by 6 bases and the J gene end by 0 bases; junction bases not matched to a gene: 3. There are 15 residues in the CDR3. This CDR3 reads CASRKAGGSYNEQFF. Here the CDR3 DNA reads TGTGCCAGCAGAAAAGCGGGGGGCTCCTACAATGAGCAGTTCTTC.

The rearrangement uses TRBV7-9 and TRBJ2-3; no clear D. Trimming removed 5 bases from V and 0 bases from J, with 12 bases in between. This CDR3 is 15 amino acids long. In germline, CDR1 is SEHNR, CDR2 FQNEAQ (reference sequence). The CDR3 nucleotides are TGTGCCAGCAGCGCAGCTGGGCGAAGCACAGATACGCAGTATTTT. The encoded protein is CASSAAGRSTDTQYF. The complete variable domain, with remaining parts taken from reference TRBV7-9 and TRBJ2-3, reads DTGVSQNPRHKITKRGQNVTFRCDPISEHNRLYWYRQTLGQGPEFLTYFQNEAQLEKSRLLSDRFSAERPKGSFSTLEIQRTEQGDSAMYLCASSAAGRSTDTQYFGPGTRLTVL.